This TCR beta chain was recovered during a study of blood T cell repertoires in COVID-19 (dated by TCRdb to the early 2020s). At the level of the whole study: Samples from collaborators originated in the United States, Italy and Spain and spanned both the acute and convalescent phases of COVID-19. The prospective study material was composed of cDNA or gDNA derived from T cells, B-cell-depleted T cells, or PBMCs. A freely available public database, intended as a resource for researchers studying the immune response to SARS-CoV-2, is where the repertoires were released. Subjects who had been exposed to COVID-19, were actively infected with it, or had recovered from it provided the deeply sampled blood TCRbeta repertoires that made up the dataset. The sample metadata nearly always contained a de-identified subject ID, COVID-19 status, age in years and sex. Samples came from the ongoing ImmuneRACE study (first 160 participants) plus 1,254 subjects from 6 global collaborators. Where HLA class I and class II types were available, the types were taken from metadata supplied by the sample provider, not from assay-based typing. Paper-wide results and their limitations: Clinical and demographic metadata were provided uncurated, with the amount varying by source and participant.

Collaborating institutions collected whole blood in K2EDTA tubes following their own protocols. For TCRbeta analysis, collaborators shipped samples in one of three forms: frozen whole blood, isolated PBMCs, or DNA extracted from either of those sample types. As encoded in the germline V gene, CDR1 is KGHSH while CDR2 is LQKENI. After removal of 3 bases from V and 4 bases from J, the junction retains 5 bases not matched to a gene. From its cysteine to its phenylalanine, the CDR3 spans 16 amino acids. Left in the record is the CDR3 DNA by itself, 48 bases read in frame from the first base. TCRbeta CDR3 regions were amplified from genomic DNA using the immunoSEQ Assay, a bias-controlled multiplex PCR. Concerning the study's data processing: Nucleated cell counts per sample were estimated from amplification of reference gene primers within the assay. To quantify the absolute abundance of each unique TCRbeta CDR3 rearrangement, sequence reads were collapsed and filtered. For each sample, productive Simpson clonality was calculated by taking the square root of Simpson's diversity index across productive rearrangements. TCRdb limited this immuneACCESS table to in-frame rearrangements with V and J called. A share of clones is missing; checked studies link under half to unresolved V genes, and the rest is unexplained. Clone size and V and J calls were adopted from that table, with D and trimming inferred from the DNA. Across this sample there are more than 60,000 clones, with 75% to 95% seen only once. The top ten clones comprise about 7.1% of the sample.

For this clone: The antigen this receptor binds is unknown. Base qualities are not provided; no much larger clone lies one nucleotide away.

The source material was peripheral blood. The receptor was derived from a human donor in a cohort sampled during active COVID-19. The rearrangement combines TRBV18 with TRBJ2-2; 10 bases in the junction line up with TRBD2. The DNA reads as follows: TGTGCCAGCTCACCCCAACTAGCGGGGTCCACCGGGGAGCTGTTTTTT. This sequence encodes CASSPQLAGSTGELFF.